The T cell receptor beta chain described here comes from a study of beta chain features in type 1 diabetes (dated by TCRdb to 2016 to 2019). Background for the entire study: No differences in mean age, gender distribution, total cell number or subset yield were found between patients and healthy donors. A total of some 100,000,000 sorted cells were examined across all samples, and a strong correlation was observed between cell number per subset and RNA yield. In the study, recently diagnosed type 1 diabetes patients and matched healthy donors were compared on the TCRB repertoires of their sorted circulating CD4+ T cell subsets. Whereas all 30 or so donors provided naive and central memory subsets, regulatory and stem cell-like memory subsets were isolated from just 8 patients and about 8 healthy donors. Paper-wide results and their limitations: Type 1 diabetes patients showed a moderate but significant shortening of TCRB CDR3 length in all four CD4+ subsets. Because cDNA was sequenced instead of genomic DNA, highly expressing activated cells could be over-represented, though the groups showed no difference in activation or CD3 levels. The naive, central memory and regulatory TCRB repertoires appeared to resemble one another more closely among patients than among healthy donors. Patients with type 1 diabetes made fewer insertions and deleted more nucleotides at VDJ recombination sites, implying thymic rearrangement abnormalities. Only small numbers of individuals were included in the HLA sub-analyses, which left unresolved whether HLA type had any influence on TCRB rearrangement. PCR might favor shorter templates, but patient and control samples were amplified and corrected together, so any skew would affect both groups equally.

Trimming removed 6 bases from V and 7 bases from J; the gene matches leave 10 bases unexplained. The cysteine opens and the phenylalanine closes a CDR3 of 15 amino acids. Only the CDR3 part of the read is kept: 45 bases, read in frame from the first base. Sequences MDHEN (CDR1) and SYDVKM (CDR2) are obtained from the germline V gene. This clone was counted at least ten times. No antigen is known for it. One base away there is no much larger clone; base qualities are not given. The entire isolated RNA was reverse transcribed using the High Capacity cDNA Reverse Transcription Kit, and thus expressed TCRB transcripts were sequenced. Naive, central memory and regulatory T cell samples underwent deep immunoSEQ sequencing, averaging roughly 3.4 million total reads per sample. After sorted cells were lysed in RLT buffer, RNA was extracted with DNase-treated RNeasy Micro or Mini kits, with the choice depending on cell number. Each cell subset was processed on its own to prevent cross-contamination, while patient and healthy donor samples were processed together. TCRB sequences were amplified from cDNA with the immunoSEQ multiplex PCR, producing 87-bp fragments spanning the CDR3 region. Amplicons were sequenced on the Illumina HiSeq platform. The study's own analysis went as follows. Synthetic template baselines were used to correct PCR bias computationally, reads within Hamming distance 2 were collapsed together, and singletons that could not be merged were discarded. Reads were aligned against IMGT so that V, D and J genes, CDR3 length and insertions or deletions at six rearrangement sites could be assigned. Within each subset, clonotype counts were normalized to the number of sorted cells before true diversity and Gini coefficients were calculated with the tcR R package. The overlap coefficient, calculated on TCRB nucleotide sequences, was used to quantify repertoire sharing. Out-of-frame TCRB sequences from naive cells were analyzed as a proxy for the pre-selection repertoire. The source is immuneACCESS, and TCRdb retained only in-frame sequences with V and J called. Part of the clones is not carried over; for the studies checked, unresolved V genes explain less than half of this, and the remainder is unexplained. D and trimming were read from the DNA, whereas the V and J calls and clone size are those reported in that table. Across this sample there are over 500,000 clones, with roughly a sixth seen only once. The ten biggest clones cover around 0.095% of the sample.

Each donor gave one peripheral blood draw, around 0.12 L on average, collected into heparinised tubes. Using a panel that included CD45RO, CCR7, CD25, CD127, CD95 and CD27, naive, central memory, regulatory and stem cell-like memory CD4+ T cells were sorted on a BD FACSAria II. A purity above 95% was achieved for all sorted populations. PBMCs were isolated right away by Lymphoprep density gradient centrifugation and were stained directly, without culture. Samples were stained and sorted in pairs, with one healthy donor and one patient per experiment, so that batch effects were minimized. This receptor was taken from a man between 18 and 29 years old in good health. Sequencing was performed on naive CD4+ T cells from blood. The cell subset or site tag for this specimen amounts to: true naive CD4+ T cells. The V gene is TRBV28 and the J gene is TRBJ2-1, with 9 bases matching TRBD1. The DNA sequence follows: TGTGCCAGCAGACACCGGGACAGGGTGCGGAATGAGCAGTTCTTC. Its product reads: CASRHRDRVRNEQFF.